The 25 T cell receptor beta chains listed next were all sequenced from one sample in a study of type 1 regulatory T cells. These TCRs' antigens remain unknown. TCRdb recomputed calls from the reads with MiXCR, one row per CDR3 protein. Of fewer than 70,000 distinct CDR3 sequences listed, 63% are singletons. Material: cultured T cells, either the whole culture or a sorted T cell fraction (not recorded which). The sample's subset: Tr1-enriched cell product generated in vitro against host alloantigens. The receptors were gathered from a human donor in good health.

CDR3: CSATTGLEQYF. In DNA, the CDR3 is TGCAGTGCTACCACGGGATTGGAGCAGTACTTC. V is TRBV20-1 and J is TRBJ2-7; D perhaps matches TRBD2 (5 bases). This CDR3 is 11 amino acids long. Trimming removed 4 bases at V and 7 bases at J, with 11 bases between. Germline V CDR1 and CDR2: DFQATT, SNEGSKA (reference sequence).

V and J are TRBV5-1 and TRBJ2-3, with a weak D call TRBD1 (5 bases). The CDR3 is made up of 15 amino acids. The V gene's germline CDR1 is SGHRS and CDR2 YFSETQ. V gave up 2 bases and J gave up 3 bases, with 13 bases separating them. CDR3 sequence: CASSLRQMGTDTQYF. CDR3 coding DNA: TGCGCCAGCAGCTTACGACAGATGGGGACAGATACGCAGTATTTT.

This clonotype has only one observation. This chain connects TRBV29-1 to TRBJ2-1; possible D gene TRBD1, 6 bases. This CDR3 has 16 residues. V was clipped by 4 bases and J by 0 bases, with 16 bases between them. Germline CDR1 is SQVTM and CDR2 is ANQGSEA. Here the CDR3 reads CSVVRGNRASYNEQFF. DNA of the CDR3: TGCAGCGTTGTTAGGGGGAACAGGGCCTCCTACAATGAGCAGTTCTTC.

This sequence joins TRBV5-1 and TRBJ2-5; 7 bases are a match to TRBD1. With V trimmed by 0 bases and J by 5 bases, 7 bases remained unmatched. The CDR3 consists of 15 residues. CDR1 is SGHRS and CDR2 is YFSETQ in the germline V gene. The CDR3 reads CASSLGDGQVETQYF. The CDR3 DNA sequence: TGCGCCAGCAGCTTGGGCGACGGACAGGTTGAGACCCAGTACTTC.

CDR3 nucleotide sequence: TGCAGTGCTAGTTTTCGTGGGCTCGGGGCGGGGACCGGGGAGCTGTTTTTT. It is translated as CSASFRGLGAGTGELFF. The chain combines TRBV20-1 with TRBJ2-2, with TRBD2 as a possible D gene (6 bases). CDR1 DFQATT and CDR2 SNEGSKA come from the germline V gene (reference sequence). This CDR3 spans 17 amino acids. Trimming took 3 bases from V and 5 from J, leaving 22 bases between them.

The gene calls are TRBV10-3 and TRBJ1-3; D call uncertain. Germline CDR1 ENHRY, CDR2 SYGVKD. The CDR3 sequence is 15 residues long. Trimming stripped 3 bases from V and 4 bases from J, with 13 bases between. Written as DNA, the CDR3 is TGTGCCATCAGTGATGGCAGCGCTCAAGGAAACACCATATATTTT. Its protein is CAISDGSAQGNTIYF.

This clonotype was seen more than once but under ten times. The rearrangement links TRBV20-1 to TRBJ2-1; TRBD2 matches 7 bases. The CDR3 runs 17 residues. From germline, CDR1 is DFQATT and CDR2 SNEGSKA (reference sequence). The V and J ends lost 0 bases and 5 bases, in that order; junction bases with no gene match: 13. The CDR3 sequence is CSARDQNGEGWDNEQFF. The CDR3 coding sequence is TGCAGTGCTAGAGATCAAAACGGGGAGGGCTGGGACAATGAGCAGTTCTTC.

This clonotype was counted ten times or more. CDR3 DNA sequence: TGTGCAAGTCGCTTAAAGGTGGACAGGGACCCTTGGTGGGGCTACGAGCAGTACTTC. Protein sequence: CASRLKVDRDPWWGYEQYF. J is TRBJ2-7 and V is TRBV12-2; TRBD1 is the table's D call and was not checked against the DNA. TRBV12-2 is reported as a pseudogene. The CDR3 covers 19 residues.

This clonotype has a handful of counts. J is TRBJ2-1 and V is TRBV14; maybe TRBD2 (6 bases). V dropped 0 bases and J dropped 9 bases, with 21 bases sitting between them. This CDR3 has 17 residues. The germline V gene has CDR1 SGHDN and CDR2 FVKESK. The CDR3 region is CASSQDGASGLTPEQFF. For the CDR3, the DNA is TGTGCCAGCAGCCAAGACGGGGCGAGCGGGCTCACCCCTGAGCAGTTCTTC.

Only a few counts were recorded for this clonotype. V is TRBV18 and J is TRBJ2-2; the D is unclear. V was pared by 1 base and J by 0 bases, with 15 bases between. There are 18 residues in the CDR3. Germline V gene lookup returns CDR1 KGHSH and CDR2 LQKENI. The CDR3 sequence: CASSPLEFGQPNTGELFF. CDR3 DNA: TGTGCCAGCTCACCACTCGAGTTCGGGCAGCCGAACACCGGGGAGCTGTTTTTT.

The rearrangement joins TRBV6-1 to TRBJ2-1; no reliable D call. CDR1 and CDR2 (germline): MNHNS, SASEGT. The CDR3 loop spans 15 amino acids. The V end was cut by 7 bases, the J end by 8 bases, with 21 bases between. The CDR3 coding sequence is TGTGCCAGCACTGCCGACCGTTGGGCTTGGGATGAGCAGTTCTTC. It codes for CASTADRWAWDEQFF.

The chain employs TRBV3-1 and TRBJ2-6; D not resolved. Trimming took 4 bases from V and 1 from J, leaving 11 bases between them. This CDR3 contains 16 residues. CDR1 and CDR2 from the germline V gene are LGHDT and YNNKEL (reference sequence). The CDR3 region has the DNA TGTGCCAGCAGCCGACCGACGGGTTCTGGGGCCAACGTCCTGACTTTC. It encodes CASSRPTGSGANVLTF.

This clonotype was picked up a small number of times. This rearrangement joins TRBV7-9 to TRBJ2-3; D gene ambiguous. Germline CDR1 reads SEHNR; CDR2 reads FQNEAQ (reference sequence). V was pared by 2 bases and J by 0 bases, with 6 bases between. The CDR3 is 14 residues long. The CDR3 loop is CASSLLSSTDTQYF. The CDR3 bases are TGTGCCAGCAGCTTACTGTCTAGCACAGATACGCAGTATTTT.

This chain links TRBV2 with TRBJ1-5, with a tentative D call TRBD1 (6 bases). The CDR3 spans 16 residues. The germline V gene has CDR1 SNHLY and CDR2 FYNNEI. Trimming stripped 6 bases from V and 0 bases from J, with 15 bases between. The CDR3 sequence: CASRELRGLSNQPQHF. CDR3 sequence (DNA): TGTGCCAGCAGGGAACTGCGGGGGCTTAGCAATCAGCCCCAGCATTTT.

The chain combines TRBV5-1 with TRBJ2-7; 8 bases match TRBD2. Per the germline V gene, CDR1 is SGHRS and CDR2 is YFSETQ. J lost 7 bases, V lost 2 bases, and 8 bases had no gene match. This CDR3 is 14 amino acids long. CDR3 sequence (DNA): TGCGCCAGCAGCTTCGGACTAGCACAAGTAGAGCAGTACTTC. Its translation is CASSFGLAQVEQYF.

The V call is TRBV20-1, the J call TRBJ1-2; TRBD1 is a possible D gene (5 bases). V was shortened by 0 bases and J by 3 bases, with 8 bases between the two germline ends. Germline-derived CDR1 and CDR2 are DFQATT and SNEGSKA (reference sequence). This CDR3 spans 13 amino acids. The CDR3: CSARDQQDYGYTF. In nucleotides, the CDR3 is TGCAGTGCTAGAGATCAACAGGACTATGGCTACACCTTC.

The chain has TRBV7-3 and TRBJ1-1; 8 bases line up with TRBD1. The CDR3 contains 17 residues. Germline CDR1 is SGHTA and CDR2 is FQGTGA. The junction had 12 bases not matched to a gene; V was cut back by 5 bases and J by 1 base. In DNA form, the CDR3 reads TGTGCCAGCAGCCGAAACCCGACAGGGGTTGGGAACACTGAAGCTTTCTTT. Translation gives CASSRNPTGVGNTEAFF.

CDR3 DNA: TGTGCCAGCAGCCTCTGGGGGGGCCACAGAACCGGCGAGCAGTACTTC. Residues: CASSLWGGHRTGEQYF. V gene TRBV3-1 combines with J gene TRBJ2-7; tentative D call: TRBD2 (7 bases). V lost 4 bases and J lost 6, with 22 bases in between. The CDR3 loop spans 16 amino acids. Germline CDR1 and CDR2: LGHDT and YNNKEL (reference sequence).

This clonotype appeared a few times. The V gene is TRBV12-3 or TRBV12-4, the J gene TRBJ2-7, with D unclear. V lost 3 bases and J 7 bases, leaving 13 bases between the germline ends. The CDR3 is made up of 13 amino acids. The CDR3 is CASSFGMRLEQYF. The CDR3 DNA reads as TGTGCCAGCAGTTTTGGGATGCGTCTTGAGCAGTACTTC.

A few counts support this clonotype. The V call is TRBV7-2, the J call TRBJ2-7, with TRBD2 as a possible D gene (6 bases). V lost 5 bases, J lost 2 bases, and 13 bases lay in between. There are 14 residues in the CDR3. Germline V gives CDR1 SGHTA, CDR2 FQGNSA. The DNA of the CDR3 is TGTGCCAGCAGCCTCTCTAGCGCAACCTACGAGCAGTACTTC. The encoded protein is CASSLSSATYEQYF.

The chain recombines TRBV6-5 with TRBJ2-7; D tentatively fits TRBD1 or TRBD2 (5 bases each). CDR3 length: 14 residues. Germline CDR1 and CDR2: MNHEY and SVGAGI. V lost 5 bases and J 6 bases, leaving 17 bases between the germline ends. The CDR3 region is CASSGNGALSEQYF. CDR3 bases: TGTGCCAGCAGTGGAAACGGGGCGCTTAGCGAGCAGTACTTC.

J is TRBJ2-1 and V is TRBV20-1, with TRBD2 matching 15 bases. CDR1 and CDR2 (germline): DFQATT, SNEGSKA (reference sequence). The CDR3 runs to 17 residues. The CDR3: CSAPPGLAGGSYNEQFF. The CDR3 DNA reads TGCAGCGCTCCTCCGGGACTAGCGGGAGGCTCCTACAATGAGCAGTTCTTC.

The gene calls are TRBV12-5 and TRBJ2-1; 11 positions match TRBD2. In germline, CDR1 is LGHNT, CDR2 FRNRAP. Trimming at V came to 6 bases and at J to 10 bases, leaving 8 bases not matched to a gene. This CDR3 has 14 amino acids. CDR3 loop: CASGLAGGPEEQFF. The DNA for the CDR3 is TGTGCTAGTGGCCTAGCGGGAGGCCCTGAGGAGCAGTTCTTC.

Remarks on this clonotype: Germline and junction disagree at one end, which may indicate a read error. The chain recombines TRBV18 with TRBJ2-7; D remains ambiguous. This CDR3 contains 13 residues. Germline V gives CDR1 KGHSH, CDR2 LQKENI. The CDR3 nucleotides read TGTGCCTGCTCACTGAGTGGCACCTACGAGCAGTACTTC. Its protein product is CACSLSGTYEQYF.

Only a few counts were recorded for this clonotype. CDR3 coding DNA: TGTGCCAGCAGATCTACCACCGGGGAGCTGTTTTTT. This encodes CASRSTTGELFF. This chain uses TRBV6-5 with TRBJ2-2; D not certain. Germline values: CDR1 MNHEY, CDR2 SVGAGI. This CDR3 spans 12 amino acids. The germline V and J ends were trimmed by 6 bases and 4 bases, with 6 bases remaining between them.